A single sample is the source of the 26 T cell receptor beta chains below, sequenced in a study of shared clonotypes between healthy human individuals. Produced via immunoSEQ multiplex PCR; TCRdb's table is partial and in-frame only. The table has around 2.5 million clones, over 85% seen once. The sample taken for sequencing was naive CD4+ T cells from PBMCs. Subset indicated: CD45RA+ positively selected. Source of these receptors: a man aged 18 to 30 in good health. Some clones in this sample may be carry-over from other donors' samples.

As regards this clone: Sequence at one end of the junction differs from germline and may be a read error. V is TRBV5-1 and J is TRBJ2-1; D gene uncertain. Germline V gene lookup returns CDR1 SGHRS and CDR2 YFSETQ. The CDR3 has 18 residues. The CDR3, as DNA: TGCGCCAGCAGCTTACGTGAATTGGCAGCTAGTAATGAGCAGTTTGAGGTCTTC. As protein: CASSLRELAASNEQFEVF.

The chain joins TRBV5-4 to TRBJ2-7; 14 bases align to TRBD2. The CDR3 is made up of 16 amino acids. CDR1 is SGHNT and CDR2 is YYREEE in the germline V gene (reference sequence). The junction had 12 bases not matched to a gene; V was cut back by 4 bases and J by 9 bases. CDR3 residues: CASSPGTSGGRGGQYF. Written as DNA, the CDR3 is TGTGCCAGCAGCCCAGGGACTAGCGGGGGCCGAGGTGGGCAGTACTTC.

The chain combines TRBV5-4 with TRBJ2-3; D unclear. The CDR3 runs 13 residues. In germline, CDR1 is SGHNT, CDR2 YYREEE (reference sequence). The V and J ends lost 0 bases and 4 bases respectively, with 6 bases between them. The chain's CDR3 is CASSLAIADTQYF. The CDR3 nucleotides read TGTGCCAGCAGCTTGGCCATCGCAGATACGCAGTATTTT.

Only one count was recorded for this clone. The rearrangement joins TRBV5-1 to TRBJ1-1; tentatively, D is TRBD1 (5 bases). V was pared by 3 bases and J by 6 bases, with 12 bases between. The germline CDR1 and CDR2 sequences are SGHRS and YFSETQ. The CDR3 loop spans 13 amino acids. The chain's CDR3 is CASSYGTAPEAFF. CDR3 nucleotides: TGCGCCAGCAGCTACGGGACGGCTCCTGAAGCTTTCTTT.

The V and J genes are TRBV6-1 and TRBJ2-1; 15 bases match TRBD2. Germline V gives CDR1 MNHNS, CDR2 SASEGT. The CDR3 covers 17 residues. V lost 3 bases, J lost 7 bases, and 7 bases stayed unmatched. The CDR3 reads CASSDRTSGRVGNEQFF. DNA for the CDR3: TGTGCCAGCAGTGACCGGACTAGCGGGAGGGTGGGGAATGAGCAGTTCTTC.

J is TRBJ2-7 and V is TRBV5-1, with TRBD2 identical over 11 bases. Germline V gene sequence: CDR1 SGHRS, CDR2 YFSETQ. CDR3 length: 16 residues. Unmatched junction bases numbered 12, after V lost 4 bases and J lost 6 bases. The CDR3 DNA follows: TGCGCCAGCAGCGAAGGGGTAACTAGCGGGAGCCCCGAGCAGTACTTC. This sequence encodes CASSEGVTSGSPEQYF.

The chain is built from TRBV7-6 and TRBJ2-3; perhaps D is TRBD1 or TRBD2 (6 bases each). The V gene lost 5 bases and the J gene lost 4 bases, with 13 bases spanning the gap. Germline V gene lookup returns CDR1 SGHVS and CDR2 FNYEAQ. The CDR3 spans 14 residues. This CDR3 is CASSLGGRSDTQYF. In DNA form, the CDR3 reads TGTGCCAGCAGCCTAGGGGGGAGATCAGATACGCAGTATTTT.

V is TRBV6-8 and J is TRBJ1-5; D is ambiguous. The CDR3 sequence is 15 residues long. Germline V gene data show CDR1 as MNHGY and CDR2 as SAAAGT. V was trimmed by 0 bases and J by 5 bases, leaving 11 bases between them. The CDR3 bases are TGTGCCAGCAGTTACTCGAAGAACACCTATCAGCCCCAGCATTTT. Its translation: CASSYSKNTYQPQHF.

The DNA of the CDR3 is TGTGCCAGCAGTTTCACTAGCGGGCCCCCAGATACGCAGTATTTT. It codes for CASSFTSGPPDTQYF. The rearrangement uses TRBV9 and TRBJ2-3, with 9 bases aligning to TRBD2. This CDR3 is 15 amino acids long. Germline CDR1 SGDLS, CDR2 YYNGEE. Germline trimming cut 5 bases from V and 4 bases from J; bases unmatched to any gene: 8.

The chain recombines TRBV7-8 with TRBJ2-7, with 10 bases aligning to TRBD2. From germline, CDR1 is SGHVS and CDR2 FQNEAQ. With 3 bases clipped from V and 4 bases from J, the junction kept 3 bases outside the gene matches. This CDR3 comprises 14 residues. The CDR3 loop reads CASSFTSGVYEQYF. CDR3 in DNA: TGTGCCAGCAGCTTTACTAGCGGGGTGTACGAGCAGTACTTC.

The CDR3 DNA sequence: TGTGCCAGCAGTCAACCGGGGGGAACCTACGAGCAGTACTTC. Protein sequence: CASSQPGGTYEQYF. The rearrangement joins TRBV7-8 to TRBJ2-7, with 7 bases that match TRBD2. This CDR3 has 14 residues. The trim removed 6 bases at V and 2 bases at J, leaving 7 bases unmatched. Germline V gene lookup returns CDR1 SGHVS and CDR2 FQNEAQ.

This chain uses TRBV28 with TRBJ1-3; D uncertain. The V gene's germline CDR1 is MDHEN and CDR2 SYDVKM. The CDR3 covers 17 residues. V lost 1 base to trimming and J lost 3 bases, with 16 bases between them. The CDR3 sequence: CASSLFGLLPSGNTIYF. The CDR3 bases are TGTGCCAGCAGTTTATTCGGGCTTCTTCCCAGTGGAAACACCATATATTTT.

This chain's CDR3 is CASSAGSSNTGELFF. CDR3 sequence (DNA): TGTGCCAGCAGCGCGGGTAGCTCGAACACCGGGGAGCTGTTTTTT. The chain has TRBV11-2 and TRBJ2-2, with a possible D match to TRBD2 (5 bases). This CDR3 region has 15 residues. V was cut by 5 bases and J by 0 bases, with 10 bases left in between. The germline V gene has CDR1 SGHAT and CDR2 FQNNGV.

The chain couples TRBV2 to TRBJ1-6; 9 bases fit TRBD1. Germline CDR1 and CDR2: SNHLY and FYNNEI. J was trimmed by 7 bases and V by 7 bases; bases with no gene match: 8. This CDR3 contains 15 residues. Here the CDR3 DNA reads TGTGCCAGCAATAGGGACAGGGCGGGAAATTCACCCCTCCACTTT. Translated: CASNRDRAGNSPLHF. Filled out from reference TRBV2 and TRBJ1-6, the complete variable domain reads EPEVTQTPSHQVTQMGQEVILRCVPISNHLYFYWYRQILGQKVEFLVSFYNNEISEKSEIFDDQFSVERPDGSNFTLKIRSTKLEDSAMYFCASNRDRAGNSPLHFGNGTRLTVT.

This chain joins TRBV10-2 and TRBJ1-2; D might be TRBD1 (5 bases). Trimming stripped 3 bases from V and 4 bases from J, with 9 bases between. The CDR3 sequence is 13 residues long. The germline CDR1 and CDR2 sequences are WSHSY and SAAADI. The CDR3 sequence is CASSDFQGYGYTF. The DNA for the CDR3 is TGCGCCAGCAGTGATTTCCAGGGCTATGGCTACACCTTC.

The CDR3 reads CASSLGGDPGELFF. Written as DNA, the CDR3 is TGTGCCAGCAGCCTAGGGGGGGACCCCGGGGAGCTGTTTTTT. The chain uses TRBV7-2 and TRBJ2-2, with a tentative D call TRBD2 (7 bases). V lost 5 bases, J lost 6 bases, and 13 bases lay in between. Germline V gene data show CDR1 as SGHTA and CDR2 as FQGNSA. CDR3 size: 14 residues.

The chain has TRBV6-5 and TRBJ2-2, with no clear D. Germline lookup yields CDR1 MNHEY and CDR2 SVGAGI. This CDR3 comprises 14 residues. The V and J ends lost 5 bases and 6 bases respectively, with 13 bases between them. This CDR3 is CASSDLDMSGELFF. CDR3 DNA: TGTGCCAGCAGTGACCTTGACATGTCCGGGGAGCTGTTTTTT.

This clone was recorded only once. The V call is TRBV6-5, the J call TRBJ2-7; maybe TRBD1 (5 bases). Germline V gene data show CDR1 as MNHEY and CDR2 as SVGAGI. The CDR3 covers 14 residues. V lost 6 bases and J lost 6, with 18 bases in between. CDR3 nucleotides: TGTGCCAGCAGCTGGGTGGGGCAGGGCTCCGAGCAGTACTTC. Residues: CASSWVGQGSEQYF.

The chain combines TRBV19 with TRBJ2-2; D not certain. The CDR3 has 14 residues. Germline assignment: CDR1 LNHDA and CDR2 SQIVND (reference sequence). V was cut by 8 bases and J by 0 bases, with 10 bases left in between. Here the CDR3 DNA reads TGTGCCAGTGAGCCAGTTACGAACACCGGGGAGCTGTTTTTT. It codes for CASEPVTNTGELFF.

The chain combines TRBV27 with TRBJ2-2; perhaps TRBD2 as D (6 bases). CDR3 length: 16 residues. V was shortened by 6 bases and J by 4 bases, with 18 bases between the two germline ends. Looked up from germline, CDR1 is MNHEY and CDR2 is SMNVEV (reference sequence). The CDR3 nucleotides read TGTGCCAGCAGGATTGCCATGGAGGGTGCCACCGGGGAGCTGTTTTTT. This gives the protein CASRIAMEGATGELFF.

A word on this clone: Other DNA variants within this sample encode the same CDR3. V is TRBV27 and J is TRBJ2-3, with D uncertain. Germline V gene sequence: CDR1 MNHEY, CDR2 SMNVEV (reference sequence). This CDR3 is 13 amino acids long. V was shortened by 5 bases and J by 3 bases, with 9 bases between the two germline ends. The CDR3 nucleotides are TGTGCCAGCAGTCCTTTAGGAACAGATACGCAGTATTTT. Translating it yields CASSPLGTDTQYF.

The V and J genes are TRBV6-5 and TRBJ2-5; 8 positions match TRBD1. The length of the CDR3 is 13 residues. Germline lookup yields CDR1 MNHEY and CDR2 SVGAGI. The V segment lost 6 bases and the J segment 5 bases; nucleotides outside the gene matches: 5. CDR3 DNA sequence: TGTGCCAGCAGACCCAGGGGGCGTGAGACCCAGTACTTC. Residues: CASRPRGRETQYF.

In regard to this clone: This CDR3 is also generated by other DNA sequences in the sample. The V gene is TRBV7-3, the J gene TRBJ2-3; 9 positions agree with TRBD2. Looked up from germline, CDR1 is SGHTA and CDR2 is FQGTGA. The V gene end was trimmed by 1 base and the J gene end by 2 bases; junction bases not matched to a gene: 1. The CDR3 extends over 15 amino acids. The CDR3 spells CASSLSGRVTDTQYF. In DNA, the CDR3 is TGTGCCAGCAGCTTAAGCGGGAGGGTCACAGATACGCAGTATTTT. Looking up the rest from reference TRBV7-3 and TRBJ2-3 gives the full variable domain: GAGVSQTPSNKVTEKGKYVELRCDPISGHTALYWYRQSLGQGPEFLIYFQGTGAADDSGLPNDRFFAVRPEGSVSTLKIQRTERGDSAVYLCASSLSGRVTDTQYFGPGTRLTVL.

The rearrangement links TRBV15 to TRBJ2-7; 11 bases map to TRBD2. V trimming: 0 bases; J trimming: 1 base; junction bases outside the gene matches: 8. CDR3 length: 18 residues. CDR1 is LNHNV and CDR2 is YYDKDF in the germline V gene (reference sequence). This CDR3 is CATSRDLRLAGKSYEQYF. For the CDR3, the DNA is TGTGCCACCAGCAGAGATCTCCGACTAGCGGGGAAATCCTACGAGCAGTACTTC.

This clone was counted between two and nine times. The V gene is TRBV7-9, the J gene TRBJ1-1; TRBD1 matches 7 bases. With V trimmed by 8 bases and J by 2 bases, 11 bases remained unmatched. The germline V gene has CDR1 SEHNR and CDR2 FQNEAQ (reference sequence). The CDR3 length is 15 residues. CDR3 sequence: CASLTGWGLNTEAFF. The CDR3 nucleotides are TGTGCCAGCCTGACAGGGTGGGGTCTCAACACTGAAGCTTTCTTT.

The V call is TRBV4-2, the J call TRBJ2-3, with 12 bases aligning to TRBD2. Germline V gene sequence: CDR1 LGHNA, CDR2 YNFKEQ. The CDR3 extends over 17 amino acids. V dropped 8 bases and J dropped 6; count of bases not matched to a gene: 15. For the CDR3, the DNA is TGTGCCAGCGGAAGGACTAGCGGGACAAGTTTGGGGGATACGCAGTATTTT. Its protein product is CASGRTSGTSLGDTQYF.